This is a list of T cell receptor beta chains from one sample in a study of blood T cell repertoires in COVID-19. TCRdb's copy holds only in-frame clones and misses some; the assay was immunoSEQ multiplex PCR. The sample carries some 180,000 clones, around four fifths recorded once. Specimen: peripheral blood. All receptors derive from a woman older than 75 with acute or convalescent COVID-19. The CDR3 runs from the conserved cysteine through the conserved F or W. D genes are given only for firm matches. Clone sizes are given selectively: once, few, many, or a class where the clone is expanded.

size: -; V: TRBV3-1/TRBV3-2; J: TRBJ1-6; D: -; CDR3: CASSQVIGGPGSPLHF; DNA: TGTGCCAGCAGCCAAGTAATCGGAGGTCCGGGATCACCCCTCCACTTT
size: -; V: TRBV6-2/TRBV6-3; J: TRBJ2-2; D: -; CDR3: CASSYSTNTGELFF; DNA: TGTGCCAGCAGTTACTCAACTAACACCGGGGAGCTGTTTTTT
size: -; V: TRBV29-1; J: TRBJ1-2; D: -; CDR3: CSDTTGYGYTF; DNA: TGCAGTGATACCACAGGCTATGGCTACACCTTC
size: -; V: TRBV25-1; J: TRBJ2-3; D: -; CDR3: CATSLRAKSTDTQYF; DNA: TGTGCCACTAGCCTACGGGCGAAAAGCACAGATACGCAGTATTTT
size: -; V: TRBV19; J: TRBJ1-4; D: -; CDR3: CASSIDRGKLFF; DNA: TGTGCCAGTAGTATAGATCGGGGAAAACTGTTTTTT
size: -; V: TRBV18; J: TRBJ2-1; D: TRBD2; CDR3: CASSSPGLAGGGISYNEQFF; DNA: TGTGCCAGCTCATCCCCGGGACTAGCGGGAGGGGGAATCTCCTACAATGAGCAGTTCTTC
size: many; V: TRBV14; J: TRBJ1-2; D: -; CDR3: CASSQTGGGLGYGYTF; DNA: TGTGCCAGCAGCCAGACCGGCGGGGGGCTTGGCTATGGCTACACCTTC
size: -; V: TRBV27; J: TRBJ2-7; D: TRBD2; CDR3: CASSLILAGPYEQYF; DNA: TGTGCCAGCAGTTTAATTCTAGCGGGACCCTACGAGCAGTACTTC
size: -; V: TRBV7-2; J: TRBJ2-7; D: TRBD2; CDR3: CASSRGLAGVYEQYF; DNA: TGTGCCAGCAGCCGGGGACTAGCGGGGGTCTACGAGCAGTACTTC
size: -; V: TRBV30; J: TRBJ2-1; D: -; CDR3: CAWSVGVYEQFF; DNA: TGTGCCTGGAGTGTAGGGGTGTATGAGCAGTTCTTC
size: -; V: TRBV12-3/TRBV12-4; J: TRBJ1-2; D: TRBD1; CDR3: CASSPDRVIGYTF; DNA: TGTGCCAGCAGCCCCGACAGGGTCATCGGCTACACCTTC
size: -; V: TRBV7-9; J: TRBJ1-3; D: -; CDR3: CASSFLGSQGSGNTIYF; DNA: TGTGCCAGCAGCTTTTTAGGCTCCCAGGGCTCTGGAAACACCATATATTTT
size: -; V: TRBV12-5; J: TRBJ1-1; D: -; CDR3: CASGLTGLNTEAFF; DNA: TGTGCTAGTGGTTTGACAGGGTTGAACACTGAAGCTTTCTTT
size: few; V: TRBV7-9; J: TRBJ1-1; D: TRBD1; CDR3: CASSTTGDTEAFF; DNA: TGTGCCAGCAGCACGACAGGGGACACTGAAGCTTTCTTT
size: -; V: TRBV19; J: TRBJ1-5; D: -; CDR3: CASSPKQGFGNQPQHF; DNA: TGTGCCAGTAGTCCTAAACAGGGATTTGGCAATCAGCCCCAGCATTTT
size: many; V: TRBV5-4; J: TRBJ2-1; D: -; CDR3: CASSDGAGGNSYNEQFF; DNA: TGTGCCAGCAGCGATGGGGCTGGCGGGAATTCCTACAATGAGCAGTTCTTC
size: -; V: TRBV4-2; J: TRBJ2-7; D: -; CDR3: CASSSSAGRAYEQYF; DNA: TGTGCCAGCAGCAGTAGCGCCGGGAGAGCCTACGAGCAGTACTTC
size: -; V: TRBV5-6; J: TRBJ2-7; D: -; CDR3: CASSSKRGGYEQYF; DNA: TGTGCCAGCAGCTCGAAAAGGGGAGGCTACGAGCAGTACTTC
size: -; V: TRBV6-5; J: TRBJ1-2; D: -; CDR3: CASRAGGGYGYTF; DNA: TGTGCCAGCCGAGCGGGAGGCGGCTATGGCTACACCTTC
size: -; V: TRBV3-1/TRBV3-2; J: TRBJ1-5; D: -; CDR3: CASSQGRDQPQHF; DNA: TGTGCCAGCAGCCAAGGGCGGGATCAGCCCCAGCATTTT
size: -; V: TRBV2; J: TRBJ2-3; D: TRBD2; CDR3: CASSGGVAGVADTQYF; DNA: TGTGCCAGCAGTGGAGGGGTAGCGGGAGTGGCAGATACGCAGTATTTT
size: few; V: TRBV5-1; J: TRBJ1-5; D: -; CDR3: CASSHDSNQPQHF; DNA: TGCGCCAGCAGCCATGACAGTAATCAGCCCCAGCATTTT
size: many; V: TRBV4-1; J: TRBJ1-1; D: -; CDR3: CASSQGEWHGNTEAFF; DNA: TGCGCCAGCAGCCAAGGGGAGTGGCACGGGAACACTGAAGCTTTCTTT
size: once; V: TRBV4-1; J: TRBJ1-2; D: -; CDR3: CASSPEGSYGYTF; DNA: TGCGCCAGCAGTCCCGAGGGAAGCTATGGCTACACCTTC
size: -; V: TRBV29-1; J: TRBJ1-1; D: -; CDR3: CSVSIRLNTEAFF; DNA: TGCAGCGTGTCGATCCGGTTAAACACTGAAGCTTTCTTT
size: few; V: TRBV18; J: TRBJ2-5; D: TRBD1; CDR3: CASSPQGASIETQYF; DNA: TGTGCCAGCTCGCCTCAGGGGGCGAGTATAGAGACCCAGTACTTC
size: -; V: TRBV7-9; J: TRBJ2-1; D: TRBD2; CDR3: CASSPIEAGVKYEQFF; DNA: TGTGCCAGCAGCCCCATTGAAGCGGGAGTTAAGTATGAGCAGTTCTTC
size: few; V: TRBV12-3/TRBV12-4; J: TRBJ1-1; D: TRBD1; CDR3: CASSAIQGTEAFF; DNA: TGTGCCAGCAGTGCAATACAGGGGACTGAAGCTTTCTTT
size: -; V: TRBV5-1; J: TRBJ2-2; D: TRBD2; CDR3: CASSFLAGVDTGELFF; DNA: TGCGCCAGCAGCTTCCTAGCGGGAGTGGATACCGGGGAGCTGTTTTTT
size: -; V: TRBV18; J: TRBJ1-4; D: -; CDR3: CASSPGGGDYEKLFF; DNA: TGTGCCAGCTCACCGGGAGGGGGAGACTATGAAAAACTGTTTTTT
size: -; V: TRBV18; J: TRBJ2-3; D: TRBD2; CDR3: CASSPPASGSYTQYF; DNA: TGTGCCAGCTCACCACCCGCTAGCGGGAGTTATACGCAGTATTTT
size: -; V: TRBV9; J: TRBJ1-2; D: -; CDR3: CASSVTSRAFYGYTF; DNA: TGTGCCAGCAGCGTAACGTCCAGGGCTTTCTATGGCTACACCTTC
size: once; V: TRBV24-1; J: TRBJ1-2; D: TRBD1; CDR3: CATSEGQFYGYTF; DNA: TGTGCCACCAGTGAGGGACAGTTCTATGGCTACACCTTC
size: -; V: TRBV4-1; J: TRBJ2-1; D: TRBD2; CDR3: CASSQGLAGFGEQFF; DNA: TGCGCCAGCAGCCAAGGACTAGCGGGGTTCGGGGAGCAGTTCTTC
size: -; V: TRBV18; J: TRBJ1-1; D: TRBD1; CDR3: CASSPQGALNTEAFF; DNA: TGTGCCAGCTCACCTCAGGGGGCCTTGAACACTGAAGCTTTCTTT
size: -; V: TRBV30; J: TRBJ2-7; D: TRBD1; CDR3: CAFKTGGYEQYF; DNA: TGTGCCTTTAAGACAGGGGGCTACGAGCAGTACTTC
size: -; V: TRBV19; J: TRBJ2-1; D: -; CDR3: CASSASYNEQFF; DNA: TGTGCCAGTAGTGCGTCCTACAATGAGCAGTTCTTC
size: -; V: TRBV4-2; J: TRBJ1-4; D: -; CDR3: CASSQTQHALNEKLFF; DNA: TGTGCCAGCAGCCAAACGCAACACGCTTTAAATGAAAAACTGTTTTTT
size: -; V: TRBV5-1; J: TRBJ2-3; D: TRBD1; CDR3: CASSTDRDRTDTQYF; DNA: TGCGCCAGCAGCACCGACAGGGATCGCACAGATACGCAGTATTTT